This T cell receptor beta chain derives from a study of T cells in Graves' hyperthyroidism and ophthalmopathy. Amplified regions were TCR beta CDR3 sequences from RNA transcripts. Initially, a first-round RT-PCR of the TCR CDR3 employed the HTBI primer set. Each CDR3 protein gets one entry after TCRdb re-called the multiplex PCR reads with MiXCR. The repertoire consists of some 600,000 distinct CDR3 sequences, with approximately 14% occurring once and the leading ten covering 4.5% to 6%. Trimming removed 2 bases from V and 7 bases from J, with 12 bases in between. Germline-derived CDR1 and CDR2 are DFQATT and SNEGSKA (reference sequence). The CDR3 sequence is 13 residues long.

The origin of this receptor is a woman aged 25 to 39 with Graves' hyperthyroidism that later progressed to Graves' ophthalmopathy. V gene TRBV20-1 combines with J gene TRBJ2-1; a possible D gene is TRBD1 (6 bases). Sequenced: blood. DNA of the CDR3: TGCAGTGCTAGACCCCTAAGGGGGAATGAGCAGTTCTTC. Translation: CSARPLRGNEQFF.